This T cell receptor (beta chain) was documented in a study of cytomegalovirus exposure and HLA in healthy donors. Study outcomes and limitations: Listed as cytomegalovirus-associated were 150 to 200 TCR beta chains. Immune exposure data for these donors was limited to CMV serostatus.

This clone was seen once. As yet, its antigen is unknown. 13 Jbeta primers and 60 Vbeta primers were used for the PCR. Data came from immunoSEQ multiplex PCR; TCRdb stores just in-frame clones and leaves some out. The table lists 100,000 to 150,000 clones, around 80% of them singletons. The V segment lost 4 bases and the J segment 4 bases; nucleotides outside the gene matches: 12. The CDR3 contains 18 residues. CDR1 is SGHDT, CDR2 YYEEEE, per germline. The sequence was collected from a man between 45 and 60 years old in good health and CMV-seronegative. Material for sequencing was PBMCs. The chain links TRBV5-6 to TRBJ1-6; 9 nucleotides align to TRBD1. The CDR3 region has the DNA TGTGCCAGCAGCACTGCCCGGGACAGGGTCTTATATAATTCACCCCTCCACTTT. Encoded protein: CASSTARDRVLYNSPLHF.